Following are 3 T cell receptor beta chains from one sample sequenced in a study of blood T cells in healthy people across ages (dated by TCRdb to about 2015). Library creation used 5' RACE. Sequencing was performed on an Illumina HiSeq 2500. A second PCR of about 7 to 12 cycles was run with a J-beta primer mix and a sample-barcoded 5' primer. The public reads were quality trimmed at Q25 with fastp and then assembled into clones with MiXCR by TCRdb, keeping productive beta chains. Every CDR3 protein is listed once, alongside the most common genes and DNA of its rows. This sample lists about 670,000 distinct CDR3 sequences; roughly two fifths were detected once. Clones ranked in the top ten supply about 30% of the sample. Sequenced: blood. All receptors come from a man older than 75 in good health.

The V and J genes are TRBV7-9 and TRBJ2-3; 15 bases line up with TRBD2. In germline, CDR1 is SEHNR, CDR2 FQNEAQ (reference sequence). V lost 6 bases, J lost 4 bases, and 2 bases stayed unmatched. The length of the CDR3 is 15 residues. The CDR3 region is CASRGLAGGADTQYF. The CDR3 bases are TGTGCCAGCAGGGGACTAGCGGGAGGTGCAGATACGCAGTATTTT. The complete variable domain, with remaining parts taken from reference TRBV7-9 and TRBJ2-3, reads DTGVSQNPRHKITKRGQNVTFRCDPISEHNRLYWYRQTLGQGPEFLTYFQNEAQLEKSRLLSDRFSAERPKGSFSTLEIQRTEQGDSAMYLCASRGLAGGADTQYFGPGTRLTVL.

In its sample, this clonotype was seen once. The germline gene is not matched at one end of the junction; a read error may be the cause. V and J are TRBV7-8 and TRBJ2-1; 16 bases map to TRBD2. This CDR3 is 16 amino acids long. Germline V gene data show CDR1 as SGHVS and CDR2 as FQNEAQ. This CDR3 is CANSLGGTSGREGQFF. Here the CDR3 DNA reads TGTGCCAACAGCTTAGGGGGGACTAGCGGGAGGGAGGGGCAGTTCTTC.

In its sample, this clonotype was seen a few times. The CDR3 nucleotides read TGCAGTGCTACCTCGCCCCTGGCTAGCGGGATGGATACGCAGTATTTT. It translates to CSATSPLASGMDTQYF. The chain combines TRBV20-1 with TRBJ2-3; 9 bases are a match to TRBD2. The junction had 14 bases not matched to a gene; V was cut back by 4 bases and J by 6 bases. The germline gives CDR1 DFQATT, CDR2 SNEGSKA (reference sequence). This CDR3 spans 16 amino acids.